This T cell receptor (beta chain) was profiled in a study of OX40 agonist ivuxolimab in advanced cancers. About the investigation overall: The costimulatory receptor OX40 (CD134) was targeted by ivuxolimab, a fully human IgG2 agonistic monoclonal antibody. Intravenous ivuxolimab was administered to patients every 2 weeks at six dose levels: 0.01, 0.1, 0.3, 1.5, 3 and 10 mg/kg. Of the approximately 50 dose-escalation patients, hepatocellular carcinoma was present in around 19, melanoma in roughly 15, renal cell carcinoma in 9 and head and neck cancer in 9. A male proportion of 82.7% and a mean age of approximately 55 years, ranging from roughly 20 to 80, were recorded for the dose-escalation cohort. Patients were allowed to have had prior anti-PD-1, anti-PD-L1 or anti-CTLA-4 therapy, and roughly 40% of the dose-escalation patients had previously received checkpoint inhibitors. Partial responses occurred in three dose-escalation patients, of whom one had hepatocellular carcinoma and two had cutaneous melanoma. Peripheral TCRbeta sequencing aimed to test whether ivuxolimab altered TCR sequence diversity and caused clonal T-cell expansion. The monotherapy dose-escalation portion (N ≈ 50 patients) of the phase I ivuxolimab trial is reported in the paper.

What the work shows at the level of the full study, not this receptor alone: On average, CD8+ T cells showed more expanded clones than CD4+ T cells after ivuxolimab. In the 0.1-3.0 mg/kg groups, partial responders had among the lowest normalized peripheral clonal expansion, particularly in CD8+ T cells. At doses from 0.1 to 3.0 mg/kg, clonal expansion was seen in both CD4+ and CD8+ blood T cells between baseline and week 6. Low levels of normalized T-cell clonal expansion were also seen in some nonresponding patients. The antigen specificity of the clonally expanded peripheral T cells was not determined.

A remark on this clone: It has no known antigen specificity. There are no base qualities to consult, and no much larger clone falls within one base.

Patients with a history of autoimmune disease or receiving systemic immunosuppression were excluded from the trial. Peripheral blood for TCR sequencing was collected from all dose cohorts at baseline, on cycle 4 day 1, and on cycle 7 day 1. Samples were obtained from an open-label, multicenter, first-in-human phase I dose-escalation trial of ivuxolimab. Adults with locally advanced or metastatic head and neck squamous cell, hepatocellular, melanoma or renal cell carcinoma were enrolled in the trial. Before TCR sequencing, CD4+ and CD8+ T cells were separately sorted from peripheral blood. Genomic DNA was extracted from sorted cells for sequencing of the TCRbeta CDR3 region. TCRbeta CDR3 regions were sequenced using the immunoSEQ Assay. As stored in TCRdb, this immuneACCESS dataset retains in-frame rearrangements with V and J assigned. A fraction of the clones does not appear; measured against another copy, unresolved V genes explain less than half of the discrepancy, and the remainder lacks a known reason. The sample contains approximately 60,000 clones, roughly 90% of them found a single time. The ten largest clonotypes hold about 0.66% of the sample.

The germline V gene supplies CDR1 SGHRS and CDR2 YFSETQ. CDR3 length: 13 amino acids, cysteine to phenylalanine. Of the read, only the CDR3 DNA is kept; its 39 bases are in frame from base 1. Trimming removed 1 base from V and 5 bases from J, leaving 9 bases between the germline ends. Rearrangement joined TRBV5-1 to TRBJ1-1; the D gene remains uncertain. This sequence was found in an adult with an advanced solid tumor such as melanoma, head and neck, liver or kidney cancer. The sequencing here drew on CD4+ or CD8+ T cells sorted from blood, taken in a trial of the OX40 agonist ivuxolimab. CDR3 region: CASSLQQSTEAFF. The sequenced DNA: TGCGCCAGCAGCTTGCAGCAATCAACTGAAGCTTTCTTT.